Each of the 25 T cell receptor beta chains below was sequenced from the same sample in a study of blood T cell repertoires in COVID-19. The method was immunoSEQ multiplex PCR; TCRdb's version includes in-frame clones alone and lacks a portion of them. This sample carries some 240,000 clones, about 86% of them seen once, and the ten largest clones take roughly 3.5%. The source material was PBMCs or T cells enriched from blood (not recorded which). The origin of the receptors is a woman aged 40 to 49 with acute COVID-19.

The chain carries TRBV15 and TRBJ1-1; 8 bases are shared with TRBD1. CDR3 length: 15 amino acids. Per the germline V gene, CDR1 is LNHNV and CDR2 is YYDKDF (reference sequence). With V trimmed by 3 bases and J by 1 base, 4 bases remained unmatched. The CDR3 spells CATSRPGQANTEAFF. The CDR3 region has the DNA TGTGCCACCAGCAGGCCGGGACAGGCGAACACTGAAGCTTTCTTT.

The gene calls are TRBV18 and TRBJ1-6, with a weak D call TRBD1 (6 bases). CDR3 size: 14 residues. The V gene lost 5 bases and the J gene lost 7 bases, with 12 bases spanning the gap. Looked up from germline, CDR1 is KGHSH and CDR2 is LQKENI. The CDR3 nucleotides are TGTGCCAGCTCAACCGGGACACTCAATTCACCCCTCCACTTT. Amino acid sequence: CASSTGTLNSPLHF.

The chain employs TRBV19 and TRBJ1-2; 7 nucleotides line up with TRBD1. CDR1 and CDR2 from the germline V gene are LNHDA and SQIVND (reference sequence). The CDR3 contains 14 residues. Trimming cost V 10 bases and J 1 base; bases outside gene matches: 9. As DNA, the CDR3 is TGTGCCACCGGATGGACAGGAAATAACTATGGCTACACCTTC. Protein: CATGWTGNNYGYTF.

This chain joins TRBV9 and TRBJ2-1, with 10 nucleotides matching TRBD1. Germline CDR1 reads SGDLS; CDR2 reads YYNGEE. CDR3 length equals 16 residues. V shed 1 base and J 8 bases; nucleotides not matched to a gene: 9. In DNA, the CDR3 is TGTGCCAGCAGCGTATATGGGACAGGGGCTATAGATGAGCAGTTCTTC. Protein sequence: CASSVYGTGAIDEQFF. The entire variable domain, with the rest obtained from reference TRBV9 and TRBJ2-1, is as follows: DSGVTQTPKHLITATGQRVTLRCSPRSGDLSVYWYQQSLDQGLQFLIQYYNGEERAKGNILERFSAQQFPDLHSELNLSSLELGDSALYFCASSVYGTGAIDEQFFGPGTRLTVL.

The J gene is TRBJ2-1, the V gene TRBV27; 7 bases match TRBD1. The CDR3 length is 13 residues. The V and J ends lost 6 bases and 9 bases, in that order; junction bases with no gene match: 8. Germline V gives CDR1 MNHEY, CDR2 SMNVEV (reference sequence). The CDR3 loop is CASRRKGAGEQFF. CDR3 DNA: TGTGCCAGCAGACGAAAGGGGGCGGGTGAGCAGTTCTTC.

A note on this clone: A much larger clone lies one base from this, so it may be a read error. The V and J genes are TRBV7-9 and TRBJ2-7; unclear D gene. There are 12 residues in the CDR3. V lost 2 bases and J lost 1, with 3 bases in between. Per the germline V gene, CDR1 is SEHNR and CDR2 is FQNEAQ (reference sequence). The CDR3 spells CASSLTSYEQYF. The DNA of the CDR3 is TGTGCCAGCAGCTTAACATCCTACGAGCAGTACTTC.

The rearrangement uses TRBV28 and TRBJ2-7; 8 positions agree with TRBD1. Per the germline V gene, CDR1 is MDHEN and CDR2 is SYDVKM. The CDR3 has 14 residues. The J segment lost 3 bases and the V segment lost 10 bases, leaving 11 bases of the junction unmatched. CDR3 residues: CATQTAGGNYEQYF. For the CDR3, the DNA is TGTGCCACCCAAACCGCAGGGGGCAACTACGAGCAGTACTTC. The full variable domain, its missing parts supplied by reference TRBV28 and TRBJ2-7, is DVKVTQSSRYLVKRTGEKVFLECVQDMDHENMFWYRQDPGLGLRLIYFSYDVKMKEKGDIPEGYSVSREKKERFSLILESASTNQTSMYLCATQTAGGNYEQYFGPGTRLTVT.

The chain couples TRBV7-8 to TRBJ1-1; tentative D call: TRBD1 (5 bases). Deletions cut 5 bases from V and 0 bases from J, with 10 bases between. Germline CDR1 is SGHVS and CDR2 is FQNEAQ. The CDR3 is 14 residues long. In DNA form, the CDR3 reads TGTGCCAGCAGCCTCAGGGACTTGAACACTGAAGCTTTCTTT. As protein: CASSLRDLNTEAFF.

The chain uses TRBV5-1 and TRBJ2-1; possible D gene TRBD1, 7 bases. The CDR3 loop spans 16 amino acids. Germline V lookup: CDR1 SGHRS, CDR2 YFSETQ. Trimming pared 5 bases from V and 10 bases from J, leaving 25 bases between. CDR3 in amino acids: CASRRDHRGQGSEQFF. The CDR3 DNA follows: TGCGCCAGCAGGCGGGATCACAGGGGTCAGGGGTCCGAGCAGTTCTTC. Full variable domain (remainder filled in from reference TRBV5-1 and TRBJ2-1): KAGVTQTPRYLIKTRGQQVTLSCSPISGHRSVSWYQQTPGQGLQFLFEYFSETQRNKGNFPGRFSGRQFSNSRSEMNVSTLELGDSALYLCASRRDHRGQGSEQFFGPGTRLTVL.

The V and J genes are TRBV7-9 and TRBJ1-5; TRBD1 matches 9 bases. CDR3 length: 13 amino acids. The V gene's germline CDR1 is SEHNR and CDR2 FQNEAQ (reference sequence). V lost 1 base, J lost 10 bases, and 2 bases stayed unmatched. The CDR3 DNA is TGTGCCAGCAGCTTAGGACAGGGGGGTCCCCAGCATTTT. Translating gives CASSLGQGGPQHF.

This chain connects TRBV29-1 to TRBJ2-1; a weak D match, TRBD1 (5 bases). The germline V and J ends were trimmed by 5 bases and 3 bases, with 14 bases remaining between them. This CDR3 is 14 amino acids long. From germline, CDR1 is SQVTM and CDR2 ANQGSEA. CDR3 sequence reads: CSVLPRALYNEQFF. The DNA of the CDR3 is TGCAGCGTTCTACCCAGGGCTCTCTACAATGAGCAGTTCTTC.

This clone was seen ten or more times. The chain recombines TRBV19 with TRBJ2-7; weak D call: TRBD1 (6 bases). Trimming took off 7 bases at V and 6 bases at J, with 16 bases between the two ends. The CDR3 has 13 residues. Germline V lookup: CDR1 LNHDA, CDR2 SQIVND (reference sequence). The DNA of the CDR3 is TGTGCCAGTAAGGCGAGGGGGACGGCCGAGCAGTACTTC. Translation: CASKARGTAEQYF.

The chain has TRBV7-9 and TRBJ1-1; TRBD1 matches 7 bases. This CDR3 spans 17 amino acids. Per the germline V gene, CDR1 is SEHNR and CDR2 is FQNEAQ (reference sequence). V was clipped by 5 bases and J by 3 bases; unmatched bases: 15. CDR3 protein: CASSPVYRGRADTEAFF. CDR3 sequence (DNA): TGTGCCAGCAGCCCCGTTTACAGGGGAAGGGCGGACACTGAAGCTTTCTTT.

The chain joins TRBV5-1 to TRBJ1-3, with 9 bases aligning to TRBD1. The CDR3 contains 18 residues. Germline CDR1 reads SGHRS; CDR2 reads YFSETQ. After removal of 4 bases from V and 3 bases from J, the junction contained 14 bases not matched to a gene. The CDR3 here is CASSRTLSQGAFGNTIYF. CDR3 nucleotides: TGCGCCAGCAGCCGGACCCTCTCACAGGGGGCTTTTGGAAACACCATATATTTT.

V and J are TRBV7-8 and TRBJ2-3; a possible D gene is TRBD1 (5 bases). V dropped 3 bases and J dropped 0 bases, with 13 bases sitting between them. CDR3 size: 16 residues. CDR1 is SGHVS and CDR2 is FQNEAQ in the germline V gene. In DNA, the CDR3 is TGTGCCAGCAGCTTGGTCACAGGAGAAAGCACAGATACGCAGTATTTT. Translating it yields CASSLVTGESTDTQYF.

The chain employs TRBV24-1 and TRBJ1-2; 8 bases fit TRBD1. Per germline, CDR1 KGHDR and CDR2 SFDVKD. CDR3 length: 16 amino acids. Trimming removed 3 bases from V and 10 bases from J; junction bases left unmatched: 15. CDR3 loop: CATSDHSPGTGEAYTF. The CDR3 region has the DNA TGTGCCACCAGTGATCACAGTCCCGGGACAGGAGAGGCCTACACCTTC.

This chain links TRBV2 with TRBJ2-7, with 7 bases fitting TRBD2. Per germline, CDR1 SNHLY and CDR2 FYNNEI. The CDR3 is 15 amino acids. Unmatched junction bases numbered 11, after V lost 7 bases and J lost 2 bases. In DNA, the CDR3 is TGTGCCAGCATCCCCGGGAGGCTTATAACCTACGAGCAGTACTTC. Protein: CASIPGRLITYEQYF.

The chain couples TRBV19 to TRBJ2-7, with D uncertain. Germline CDR1 is LNHDA and CDR2 is SQIVND (reference sequence). The CDR3 has 14 amino acids. V lost 8 bases, J lost 4 bases, and 18 bases lay in between. DNA of the CDR3: TGTGCCAGTTCCTTCCGGCAGGTCGCATACGAGCAGTACTTC. Its translation is CASSFRQVAYEQYF.

The V and J genes are TRBV2 and TRBJ2-7; 8 nucleotides align to TRBD2. The CDR3 length is 14 residues. Trimming at V came to 4 bases and at J to 5 bases, leaving 7 bases not matched to a gene. The V gene's germline CDR1 is SNHLY and CDR2 FYNNEI. CDR3 in DNA: TGTGCCAGCAGTGGGGAACTAGCGGCCCACGAGCAGTACTTC. Translation gives CASSGELAAHEQYF.

CDR3 residues: CASSTTPGLQNEQYF. The CDR3 bases are TGTGCCAGCAGTACAACCCCGGGACTTCAGAACGAGCAGTACTTC. The chain joins TRBV6-5 to TRBJ2-7, with D maybe TRBD2 (6 bases). CDR1 is MNHEY and CDR2 is SVGAGI in the germline V gene. The CDR3 consists of 15 residues. V was clipped by 5 bases and J by 5 bases, with 19 bases between them.

The chain is built from TRBV3-1 (or the pseudogene TRBV3-2) and TRBJ1-2; D ambiguous. V was shortened by 4 bases and J by 5 bases, with 14 bases between the two germline ends. Germline V lookup: CDR1 LGHDT, CDR2 YNNKEL (reference sequence). The CDR3 is 14 amino acids. CDR3 DNA sequence: TGTGCCAGCAGCCCCCGGGGAGGGTGGTATGGCTACACCTTC. Translated: CASSPRGGWYGYTF.

The chain combines TRBV19 with TRBJ2-4; no clear D. The CDR3 length is 15 residues. V lost 4 bases and J lost 5, with 15 bases in between. The germline V gene has CDR1 LNHDA and CDR2 SQIVND (reference sequence). The CDR3: CASSKPGRQENIQYF. CDR3 nucleotides: TGTGCCAGTAGTAAACCCGGAAGGCAGGAAAACATTCAGTACTTC.

The chain uses TRBV21-1 and TRBJ2-1; the table's D call, TRBD2, was not checked against the DNA. TRBV21-1 is labeled a pseudogene. This CDR3 has 17 residues. CDR3 DNA sequence: TGTGCCAGCAGCAAAATGCCAGGGACTAGCTCCTACAATGAGCAGTTCTTC. Its translation: CASSKMPGTSSYNEQFF.

The J gene is TRBJ2-2, the V gene TRBV6-5; TRBD2 might be the D (5 bases). V dropped 5 bases and J dropped 3 bases, with 10 bases sitting between them. The length of the CDR3 is 14 residues. From germline, CDR1 is MNHEY and CDR2 SVGAGI. The CDR3 region is CASSLSADTGELFF. The CDR3 DNA sequence: TGTGCCAGCAGTCTGTCAGCGGACACCGGGGAGCTGTTTTTT.

This rearrangement joins TRBV2 to TRBJ1-5, with D possibly being TRBD1 (5 bases). V gave up 0 bases and J gave up 2 bases, with 11 bases separating them. This CDR3 region has 16 residues. Germline values: CDR1 SNHLY, CDR2 FYNNEI. CDR3 coding DNA: TGTGCCAGCAGTGAAGCGGGGGGTAGAGGCAATCAGCCCCAGCATTTT. As protein: CASSEAGGRGNQPQHF. The full variable domain, completed using reference TRBV2 and TRBJ1-5, is EPEVTQTPSHQVTQMGQEVILRCVPISNHLYFYWYRQILGQKVEFLVSFYNNEISEKSEIFDDQFSVERPDGSNFTLKIRSTKLEDSAMYFCASSEAGGRGNQPQHFGDGTRLSIL.